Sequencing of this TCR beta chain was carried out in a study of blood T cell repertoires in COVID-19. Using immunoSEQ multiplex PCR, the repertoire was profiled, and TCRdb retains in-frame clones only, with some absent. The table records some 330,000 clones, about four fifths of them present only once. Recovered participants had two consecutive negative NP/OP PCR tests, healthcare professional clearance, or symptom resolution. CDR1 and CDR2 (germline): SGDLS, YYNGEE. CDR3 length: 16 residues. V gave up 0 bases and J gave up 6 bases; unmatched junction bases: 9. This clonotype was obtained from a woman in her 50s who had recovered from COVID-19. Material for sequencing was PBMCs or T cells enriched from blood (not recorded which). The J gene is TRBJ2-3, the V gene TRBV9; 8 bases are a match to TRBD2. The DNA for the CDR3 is TGTGCCAGCAGCGTAGCGAGCGGGAGCGGGGCGGATACGCAGTATTTT. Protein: CASSVASGSGADTQYF.